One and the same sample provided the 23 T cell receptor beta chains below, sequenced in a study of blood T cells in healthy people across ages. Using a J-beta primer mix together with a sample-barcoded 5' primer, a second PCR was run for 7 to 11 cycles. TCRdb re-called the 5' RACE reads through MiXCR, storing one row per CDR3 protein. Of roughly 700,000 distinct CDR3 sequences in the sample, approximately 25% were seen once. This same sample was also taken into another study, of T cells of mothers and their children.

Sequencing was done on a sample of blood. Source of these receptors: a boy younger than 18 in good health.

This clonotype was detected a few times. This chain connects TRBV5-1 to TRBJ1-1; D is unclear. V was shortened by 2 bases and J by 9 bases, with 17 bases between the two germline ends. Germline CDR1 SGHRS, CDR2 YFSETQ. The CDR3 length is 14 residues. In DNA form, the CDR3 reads TGCGCCAGCAGCTTATTCCTGGGTTCGGGGAAAGCTTTCTTT. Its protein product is CASSLFLGSGKAFF.

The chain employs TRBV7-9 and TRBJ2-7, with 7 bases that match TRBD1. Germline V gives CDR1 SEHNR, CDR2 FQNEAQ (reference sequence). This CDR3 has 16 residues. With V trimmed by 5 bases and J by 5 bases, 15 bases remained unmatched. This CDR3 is CASSIRQTGFFDEQYF. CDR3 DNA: TGTGCCAGCAGCATCCGACAGACAGGGTTCTTCGACGAGCAGTACTTC.

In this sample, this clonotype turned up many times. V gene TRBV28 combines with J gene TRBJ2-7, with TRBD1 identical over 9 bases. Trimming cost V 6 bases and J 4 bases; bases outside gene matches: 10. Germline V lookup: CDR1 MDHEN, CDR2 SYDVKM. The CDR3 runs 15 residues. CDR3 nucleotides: TGTGCCAGCAGCCCAACAGGGACAGGGTCTTACGAGCAGTACTTC. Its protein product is CASSPTGTGSYEQYF.

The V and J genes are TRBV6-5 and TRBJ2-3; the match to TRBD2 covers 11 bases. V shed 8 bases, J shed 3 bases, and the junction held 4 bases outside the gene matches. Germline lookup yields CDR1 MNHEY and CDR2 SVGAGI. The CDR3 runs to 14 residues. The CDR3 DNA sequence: TGTGCCAGCGGAACTAGCGGGAGAACAGATACGCAGTATTTT. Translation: CASGTSGRTDTQYF.

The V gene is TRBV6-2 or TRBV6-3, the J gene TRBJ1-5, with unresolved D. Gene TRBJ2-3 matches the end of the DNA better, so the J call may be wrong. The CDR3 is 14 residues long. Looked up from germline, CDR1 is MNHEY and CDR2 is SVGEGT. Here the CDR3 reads CASSYSPGTQPQYF. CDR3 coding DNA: TGTGCCAGCAGTTACTCCCCCGGTACTCAGCCCCAGTATTTT.

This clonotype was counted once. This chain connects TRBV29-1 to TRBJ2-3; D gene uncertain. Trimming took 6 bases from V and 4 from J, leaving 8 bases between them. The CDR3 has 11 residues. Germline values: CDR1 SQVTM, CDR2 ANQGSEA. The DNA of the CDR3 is TGCAGCGTCAAGTGGCCAGATACGCAGTATTTT. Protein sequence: CSVKWPDTQYF.

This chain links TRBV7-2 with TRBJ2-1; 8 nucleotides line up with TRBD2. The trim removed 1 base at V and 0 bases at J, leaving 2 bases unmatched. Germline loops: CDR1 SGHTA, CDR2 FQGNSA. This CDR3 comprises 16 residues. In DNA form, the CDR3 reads TGTGCCAGCAGCTTAGTGCTAGCGGGCTCCTACAATGAGCAGTTCTTC. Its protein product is CASSLVLAGSYNEQFF.

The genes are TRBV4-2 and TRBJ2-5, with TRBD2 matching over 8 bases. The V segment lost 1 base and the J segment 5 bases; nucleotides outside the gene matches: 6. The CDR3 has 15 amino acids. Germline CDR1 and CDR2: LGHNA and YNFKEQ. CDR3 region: CASSQAGLVTETQYF. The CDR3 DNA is TGTGCCAGCAGCCAAGCGGGACTAGTGACGGAGACCCAGTACTTC.

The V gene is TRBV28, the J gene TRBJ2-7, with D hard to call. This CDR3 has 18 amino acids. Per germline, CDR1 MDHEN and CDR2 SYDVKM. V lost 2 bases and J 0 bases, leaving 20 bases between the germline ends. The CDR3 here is CASSLRPGSAQSSYEQYF. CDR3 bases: TGTGCCAGCAGTTTAAGGCCCGGGTCTGCCCAAAGCTCCTACGAGCAGTACTTC.

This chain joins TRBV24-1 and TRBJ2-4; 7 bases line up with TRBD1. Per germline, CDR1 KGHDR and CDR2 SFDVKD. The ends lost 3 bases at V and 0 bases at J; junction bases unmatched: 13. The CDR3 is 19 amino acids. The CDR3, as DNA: TGTGCCACCAGTGATCGCTACCGGGACAGACCACTAGCCAAAAACATTCAGTACTTC. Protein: CATSDRYRDRPLAKNIQYF.

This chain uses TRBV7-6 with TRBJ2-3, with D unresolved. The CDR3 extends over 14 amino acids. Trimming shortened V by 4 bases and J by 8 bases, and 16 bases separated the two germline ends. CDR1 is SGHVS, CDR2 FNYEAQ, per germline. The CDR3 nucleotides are TGTGCCAGCAGCTCTAACAGCCAACTGGGTACGCAGTATTTT. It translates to CASSSNSQLGTQYF.

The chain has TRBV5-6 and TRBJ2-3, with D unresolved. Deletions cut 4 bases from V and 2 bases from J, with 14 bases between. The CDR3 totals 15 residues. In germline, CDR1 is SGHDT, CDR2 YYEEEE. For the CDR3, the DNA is TGTGCCAGCAGCCACGAGGCCGAAGCCACAGATACGCAGTATTTT. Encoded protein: CASSHEAEATDTQYF.

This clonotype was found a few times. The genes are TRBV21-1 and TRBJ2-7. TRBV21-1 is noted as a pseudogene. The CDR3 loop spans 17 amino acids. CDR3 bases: TGTGCCAGCAGCAAAGCGGTTTTGGAGAAGCATCACTACGAGCAGTACTTC. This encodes CASSKAVLEKHHYEQYF.

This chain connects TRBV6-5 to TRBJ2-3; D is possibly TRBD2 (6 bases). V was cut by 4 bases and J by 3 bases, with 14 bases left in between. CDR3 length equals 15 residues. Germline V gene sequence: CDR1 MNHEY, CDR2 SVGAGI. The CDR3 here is CASSFRLGGTDTQYF. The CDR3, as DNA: TGTGCCAGCAGTTTCCGACTAGGCGGGACAGATACGCAGTATTTT.

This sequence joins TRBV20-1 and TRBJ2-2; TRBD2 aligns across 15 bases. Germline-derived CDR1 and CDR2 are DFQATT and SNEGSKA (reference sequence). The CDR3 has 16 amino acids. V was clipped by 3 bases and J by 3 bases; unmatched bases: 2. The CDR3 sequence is CSARGLAGGDTGELFF. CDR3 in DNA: TGCAGTGCTAGGGGACTAGCGGGGGGTGACACCGGGGAGCTGTTTTTT.

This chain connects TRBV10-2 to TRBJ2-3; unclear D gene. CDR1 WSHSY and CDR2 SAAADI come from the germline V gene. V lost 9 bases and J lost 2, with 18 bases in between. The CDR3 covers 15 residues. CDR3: CASLTANVLTDTQYF. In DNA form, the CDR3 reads TGCGCCAGTCTTACCGCAAACGTGCTCACAGATACGCAGTATTTT.

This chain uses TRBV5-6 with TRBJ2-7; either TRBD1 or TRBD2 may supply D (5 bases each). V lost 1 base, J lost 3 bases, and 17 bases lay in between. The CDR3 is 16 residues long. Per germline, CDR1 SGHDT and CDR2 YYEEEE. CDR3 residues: CASSLWGKRTDYEQYF. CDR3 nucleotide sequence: TGTGCCAGCAGCTTGTGGGGGAAAAGGACGGACTACGAGCAGTACTTC.

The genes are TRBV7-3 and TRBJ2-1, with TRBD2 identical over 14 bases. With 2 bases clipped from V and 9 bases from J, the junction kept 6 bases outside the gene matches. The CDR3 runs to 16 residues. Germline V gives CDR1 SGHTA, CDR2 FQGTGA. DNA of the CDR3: TGTGCCAGCAGCTTACTAGGACTAGCGGGAGGTGGTGAGCAGTTCTTC. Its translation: CASSLLGLAGGGEQFF.

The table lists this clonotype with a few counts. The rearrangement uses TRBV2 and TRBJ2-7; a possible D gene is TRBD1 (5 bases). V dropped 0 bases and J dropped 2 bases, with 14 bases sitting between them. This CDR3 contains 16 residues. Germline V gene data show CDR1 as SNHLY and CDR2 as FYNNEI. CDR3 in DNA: TGTGCCAGCAGTGAAGCCCTGGGAAAGGGGACCTACGAGCAGTACTTC. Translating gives CASSEALGKGTYEQYF. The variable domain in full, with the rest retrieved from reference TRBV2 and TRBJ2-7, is EPEVTQTPSHQVTQMGQEVILRCVPISNHLYFYWYRQILGQKVEFLVSFYNNEISEKSEIFDDQFSVERPDGSNFTLKIRSTKLEDSAMYFCASSEALGKGTYEQYFGPGTRLTVT.

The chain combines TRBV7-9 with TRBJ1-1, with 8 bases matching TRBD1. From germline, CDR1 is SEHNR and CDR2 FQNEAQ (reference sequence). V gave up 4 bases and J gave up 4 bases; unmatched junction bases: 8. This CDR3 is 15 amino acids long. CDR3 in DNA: TGTGCCAGCAGCTCCAAAGACAGGGGAGCCACTGAAGCTTTCTTT. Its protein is CASSSKDRGATEAFF.

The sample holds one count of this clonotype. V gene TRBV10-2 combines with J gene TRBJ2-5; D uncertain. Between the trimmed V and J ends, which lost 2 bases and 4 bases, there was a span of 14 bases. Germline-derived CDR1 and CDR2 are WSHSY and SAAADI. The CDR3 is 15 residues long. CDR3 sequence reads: CASSELVSGPETQYF. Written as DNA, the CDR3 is TGCGCCAGCAGTGAGCTCGTCTCGGGTCCAGAGACCCAGTACTTC.

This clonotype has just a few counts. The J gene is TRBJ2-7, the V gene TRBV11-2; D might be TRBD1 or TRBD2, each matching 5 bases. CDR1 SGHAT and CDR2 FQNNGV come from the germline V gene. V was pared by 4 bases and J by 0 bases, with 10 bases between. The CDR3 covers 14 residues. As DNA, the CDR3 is TGTGCCAGCAGCTCGGGACCCATCTCCTACGAGCAGTACTTC. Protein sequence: CASSSGPISYEQYF. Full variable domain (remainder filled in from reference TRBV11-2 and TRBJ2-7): EAGVAQSPRYKIIEKRQSVAFWCNPISGHATLYWYQQILGQGPKLLIQFQNNGVVDDSQLPKDRFSAERLKGVDSTLKIQPAKLEDSAVYLCASSSGPISYEQYFGPGTRLTVT.

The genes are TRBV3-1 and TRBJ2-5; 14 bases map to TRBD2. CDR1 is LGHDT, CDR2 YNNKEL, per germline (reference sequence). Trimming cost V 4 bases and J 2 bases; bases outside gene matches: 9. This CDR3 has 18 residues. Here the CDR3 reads CASSRSRLAGGPQETQYF. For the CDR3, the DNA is TGTGCCAGCAGCCGCAGTCGACTAGCGGGGGGGCCACAAGAGACCCAGTACTTC.